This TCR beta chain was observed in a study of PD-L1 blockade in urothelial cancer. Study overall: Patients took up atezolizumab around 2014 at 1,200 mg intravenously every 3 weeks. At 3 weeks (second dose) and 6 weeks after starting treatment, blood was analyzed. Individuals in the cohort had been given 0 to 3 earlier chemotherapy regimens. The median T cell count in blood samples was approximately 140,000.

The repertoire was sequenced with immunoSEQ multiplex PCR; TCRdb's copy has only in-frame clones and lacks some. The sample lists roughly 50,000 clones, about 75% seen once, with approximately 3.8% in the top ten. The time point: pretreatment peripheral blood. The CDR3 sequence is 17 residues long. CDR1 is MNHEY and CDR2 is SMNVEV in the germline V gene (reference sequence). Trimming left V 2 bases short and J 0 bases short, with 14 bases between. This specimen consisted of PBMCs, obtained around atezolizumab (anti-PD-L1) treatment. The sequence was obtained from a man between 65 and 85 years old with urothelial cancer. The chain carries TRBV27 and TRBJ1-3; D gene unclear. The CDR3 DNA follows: TGTGCCAGCAGTTTACCCCTCACGCGACTCTCTGGAAACACCATATATTTT. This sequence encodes CASSLPLTRLSGNTIYF.